This entry features one T cell receptor (beta chain) sequence. This sample is part of a study of blood T cells in healthy people across ages. A second PCR, run for roughly 6 to 11 cycles, used a sample-barcoded 5' primer plus a J-beta primer mix. Each CDR3 protein is one row after TCRdb ran MiXCR on the 5' RACE reads. Here the sample spans roughly 2 million distinct CDR3 sequences, less than 50% being singletons. Trimming took 6 bases from V and 5 from J, leaving 20 bases between them. CDR3 size: 17 residues. The TCR sequence derives from a woman in her thirties or forties in good health. This chain links TRBV12-3 or TRBV12-4 with TRBJ2-6; maybe TRBD2 (5 bases). The sequencing sample was made of blood. The CDR3 reads CASRREVGVQRANVLTF. Here the CDR3 DNA reads TGTGCCAGCAGACGCGAGGTCGGGGTTCAGAGGGCCAACGTCCTGACTTTC.